These 27 T cell receptor beta chains share one sample of origin, sequenced in a study of radiotherapy plus CTLA-4 blockade in lung cancer. Some clones are missing from TCRdb's copy, which holds only in-frame ones; the method was immunoSEQ multiplex PCR. This table holds 80,000 or so clones, 78% found once. Source: peripheral blood, taken from a patient treated with radiotherapy plus ipilimumab. These TCRs come from a human donor with non-small cell lung cancer whose response to radiotherapy plus ipilimumab could not be evaluated. Some clones in this sample may be carry-over from other donors' samples.

A few counts support this clone. This sequence joins TRBV18 and TRBJ1-2; D is ambiguous. The germline CDR1 and CDR2 sequences are KGHSH and LQKENI. Trimming shortened V by 3 bases and J by 7 bases, and 18 bases separated the two germline ends. This CDR3 region has 15 residues. As DNA, the CDR3 is TGTGCCAGCTCACCCCGTCGGGGATTAGAGAGTGGCTACACCTTC. The encoded protein is CASSPRRGLESGYTF.

V is TRBV2 and J is TRBJ2-5; 8 bases are a match to TRBD1. The CDR3 is made up of 15 amino acids. Germline V gives CDR1 SNHLY, CDR2 FYNNEI. J lost 0 bases, V lost 6 bases, and 6 bases had no gene match. The CDR3 DNA reads as TGTGCCAGCAGGGGACAGGCCATGTACCAAGAGACCCAGTACTTC. Protein product: CASRGQAMYQETQYF.

In nucleotides, the CDR3 is TGTGCCAGTAGTATGGCGGGACAGGGGGCTTACGAGCAGTACTTC. This gives the protein CASSMAGQGAYEQYF. The chain recombines TRBV19 with TRBJ2-7, with 12 bases fitting TRBD1. J lost 4 bases, V lost 3 bases, and 4 bases had no gene match. The CDR3 extends over 15 amino acids. Germline-derived CDR1 and CDR2 are LNHDA and SQIVND (reference sequence).

The V and J genes are TRBV11-2 and TRBJ2-3; 7 positions agree with TRBD2. The CDR3 is made up of 15 amino acids. V gave up 4 bases and J gave up 2 bases; unmatched junction bases: 6. Germline CDR1 is SGHAT and CDR2 is FQNNGV. The CDR3 sequence is CASSSLAEPTDTQYF. The CDR3 nucleotides are TGTGCCAGCAGCTCTCTAGCGGAACCCACAGATACGCAGTATTTT.

The chain combines TRBV5-6 with TRBJ2-3; D might be TRBD1 (7 bases). With 4 bases removed from V and 1 base from J, the gap between germline ends came to 16 bases. This CDR3 comprises 16 residues. Per germline, CDR1 SGHDT and CDR2 YYEEEE. The CDR3 is CASSPEGTEGTDTQYF. The CDR3 region has the DNA TGTGCCAGCAGCCCGGAGGGGACAGAAGGCACAGATACGCAGTATTTT. Full variable domain (rest looked up from reference TRBV5-6 and TRBJ2-3): DAGVTQSPTHLIKTRGQQVTLRCSPKSGHDTVSWYQQALGQGPQFIFQYYEEEERQRGNFPDRFSGHQFPNYSSELNVNALLLGDSALYLCASSPEGTEGTDTQYFGPGTRLTVL.

This clone came up once. The junction differs from germline at one of its ends, possibly a read error. The chain recombines TRBV5-4 with TRBJ2-4; weak D call: TRBD1 (5 bases). CDR1 and CDR2 (germline): SGHNT, YYREEE (reference sequence). The CDR3 extends over 14 amino acids. CDR3 loop: CASSDGEAGRLNHF. The CDR3, as DNA: TGTGCCAGCAGCGATGGCGAGGCAGGGCGGCTAAATCATTTC. Complete variable domain (other parts from reference TRBV5-4 and TRBJ2-4): ETGVTQSPTHLIKTRGQQVTLRCSSQSGHNTVSWYQQALGQGPQFIFQYYREEENGRGNFPPRFSGLQFPNYSSELNVNALELDDSALYLCASSDGEAGRLNHFGAGTRLSVL.

Only a few counts were recorded for this clone. A junction boundary mismatches the germline segment, possibly from a read error. This chain connects TRBV7-7 to TRBJ2-3, with 15 nucleotides matching TRBD2. Germline assignment: CDR1 SSHAT and CDR2 FNYEAQ (reference sequence). The CDR3 length is 15 residues. CDR3 residues: CASSPGLAGGDTQYF. The CDR3 DNA is TGTGCTAGCAGCCCGGGACTAGCGGGGGGAGATACGCAGTATTTT. Using reference TRBV7-7 and TRBJ2-3 for the parts outside the CDR3, the full variable domain is GAGVSQSPRYKVTKRGQDVTLRCDPISSHATLYWYQQALGQGPEFLTYFNYEAQPDKSGLPSDRFSAERPEGSISTLTIQRTEQRDSAMYRCASSPGLAGGDTQYFGPGTRLTVL.

This chain links TRBV9 with TRBJ2-7, with D tentatively TRBD1 (5 bases). Trimming took 0 bases from V and 5 from J, leaving 12 bases between them. This CDR3 spans 14 amino acids. CDR1 and CDR2 from the germline V gene are SGDLS and YYNGEE. The CDR3 here is CASSVGSGNNEQYF. CDR3 in DNA: TGTGCCAGCAGCGTAGGATCAGGGAACAACGAGCAGTACTTC.

The rearrangement links TRBV5-1 to TRBJ1-2; D remains unclear. CDR1 and CDR2 (germline): SGHRS, YFSETQ. The CDR3 runs 14 residues. Trimming took 3 bases from V and 8 from J, leaving 17 bases between them. The CDR3 spells CASSSRTTGGGYTF. Written as DNA, the CDR3 is TGCGCCAGCAGCTCACGTACGACGGGAGGAGGCTACACCTTC. Using reference TRBV5-1 and TRBJ1-2 for the parts outside the CDR3, the full variable domain is KAGVTQTPRYLIKTRGQQVTLSCSPISGHRSVSWYQQTPGQGLQFLFEYFSETQRNKGNFPGRFSGRQFSNSRSEMNVSTLELGDSALYLCASSSRTTGGGYTFGSGTRLTVV.

The rearrangement uses TRBV19 and TRBJ2-2, with 7 nucleotides matching TRBD1. This CDR3 has 15 residues. J lost 2 bases, V lost 2 bases, and 2 bases had no gene match. Per the germline V gene, CDR1 is LNHDA and CDR2 is SQIVND (reference sequence). CDR3 in amino acids: CASSIRTGNTGELFF. CDR3 coding DNA: TGTGCCAGTAGTATACGGACAGGTAACACCGGGGAGCTGTTTTTT.

The count of this clone is one. The V and J genes are TRBV19 and TRBJ2-7; D is possibly TRBD2 (5 bases). CDR1 is LNHDA, CDR2 SQIVND, per germline (reference sequence). CDR3 size: 13 residues. The V end was cut by 5 bases, the J end by 4 bases, with 12 bases between. CDR3 sequence (DNA): TGTGCCAGTAGTGCCTTCCCGGGGTACGAGCAGTACTTC. Translated, it gives CASSAFPGYEQYF.

The sample holds a few counts of this clone. This chain connects TRBV6-1 to TRBJ2-7; 9 bases map to TRBD1. Per the germline V gene, CDR1 is MNHNS and CDR2 is SASEGT. This CDR3 region has 15 residues. After removal of 7 bases from V and 3 bases from J, the junction contained 10 bases not matched to a gene. The CDR3 DNA sequence: TGTGCCAGCATAACGGGACAGGGCGGAAGCTACGAGCAGTACTTC. This sequence encodes CASITGQGGSYEQYF.

The chain recombines TRBV28 with TRBJ1-2; 7 bases map to TRBD1. CDR1 is MDHEN and CDR2 is SYDVKM in the germline V gene. The CDR3 contains 14 residues. The ends lost 4 bases at V and 8 bases at J; junction bases unmatched: 10. CDR3 loop: CASSSFDRVRGYTF. CDR3 bases: TGTGCCAGCAGTTCCTTTGACAGGGTGCGGGGCTACACCTTC.

V usage is TRBV10-3 and J usage is TRBJ2-1, with 14 bases fitting TRBD2. After removal of 6 bases from V and 9 bases from J, the junction contained 4 bases not matched to a gene. The germline V gene encodes CDR1 ENHRY and CDR2 SYGVKD. CDR3 length: 14 amino acids. CDR3 loop: CAISGTSGGGEQFF. DNA of the CDR3: TGTGCCATCAGCGGGACTAGCGGGGGAGGTGAGCAGTTCTTC.

This clone was found a few times. V and J are TRBV4-1 and TRBJ1-4, with TRBD1 identical over 7 bases. The CDR3 consists of 15 residues. CDR1 is MGHRA and CDR2 is YSYEKL in the germline V gene. Trimming took 5 bases from V and 5 from J; bases not matched to a gene: 8. The CDR3 sequence: CASSDWTGPNEKLFF. As DNA, the CDR3 is TGCGCCAGCAGCGATTGGACAGGTCCAAATGAAAAACTGTTTTTT.

This clone has only a few counts. V gene TRBV7-2 combines with J gene TRBJ1-1; D remains ambiguous. Germline V gives CDR1 SGHTA, CDR2 FQGNSA. V dropped 5 bases and J dropped 4 bases, with 8 bases sitting between them. The CDR3 has 12 amino acids. CDR3 residues: CASSHPSTEAFF. The CDR3 DNA sequence: TGTGCCAGCAGCCACCCTAGCACTGAAGCTTTCTTT.

The chain combines TRBV5-1 with TRBJ2-1, with D possibly matching TRBD2 (6 bases). The CDR3 covers 14 residues. Germline assignment: CDR1 SGHRS and CDR2 YFSETQ. The ends were cut back, 1 base at V and 3 bases at J, with 8 bases in the middle. The CDR3, as DNA: TGCGCCAGCAGCTTGACGGGGGTCTACAATGAGCAGTTCTTC. The encoded protein is CASSLTGVYNEQFF.

The V call is TRBV7-9, the J call TRBJ1-3; TRBD1 aligns across 10 bases. Losses at the gene ends were 3 bases for V and 3 bases for J; bases not matched to a gene: 8. Germline V CDR1 and CDR2: SEHNR, FQNEAQ (reference sequence). This CDR3 has 17 amino acids. The CDR3 loop is CASSLGTGDRDGNTIYF. The CDR3 DNA follows: TGTGCCAGCAGCTTGGGGACAGGGGATAGGGATGGAAACACCATATATTTT.

DNA for the CDR3: TGTGCCAGCAGCGTTAGCGCGTACACTGAAGCTTTCTTT. It codes for CASSVSAYTEAFF. This sequence joins TRBV14 and TRBJ1-1, with D hard to call. This CDR3 comprises 13 residues. The germline CDR1 and CDR2 sequences are SGHDN and FVKESK. V shed 5 bases and J shed 3 bases, with 10 bases lying between them. The full variable domain, rest sourced from reference TRBV14 and TRBJ1-1, is EAGVTQFPSHSVIEKGQTVTLRCDPISGHDNLYWYRRVMGKEIKFLLHFVKESKQDESGMPNNRFLAERTGGTYSTLKVQPAELEDSGVYFCASSVSAYTEAFFGQGTRLTVV.

The rearrangement joins TRBV9 to TRBJ2-1; TRBD1 agrees at 7 bases. V dropped 5 bases and J dropped 6; count of bases not matched to a gene: 11. The germline gives CDR1 SGDLS, CDR2 YYNGEE. This CDR3 spans 15 amino acids. In DNA form, the CDR3 reads TGTGCCAGCAGTGACGACAGGGCCAGACGCAATGAGCAGTTCTTC. Translation: CASSDDRARRNEQFF.

The chain has TRBV20-1 and TRBJ1-1; 9 bases match TRBD1. V trimming: 2 bases; J trimming: 10 bases; junction bases outside the gene matches: 2. Germline values: CDR1 DFQATT, CDR2 SNEGSKA (reference sequence). The CDR3 runs to 11 residues. CDR3 in amino acids: CSARRGQGAFF. CDR3 DNA: TGCAGTGCTAGACGGGGACAGGGAGCTTTCTTT.

The V call is TRBV7-9, the J call TRBJ1-1; tentatively, D is TRBD1 (5 bases). CDR3 length: 14 residues. CDR1 SEHNR and CDR2 FQNEAQ come from the germline V gene (reference sequence). V gave up 5 bases and J gave up 1 base, with 11 bases separating them. CDR3 sequence: CASSRTGGNTEAFF. The CDR3 DNA follows: TGTGCCAGCAGCCGGACGGGGGGGAACACTGAAGCTTTCTTT. Based on the CDR3 plus reference TRBV7-9 and TRBJ1-1, the full variable domain is DTGVSQNPRHKITKRGQNVTFRCDPISEHNRLYWYRQTLGQGPEFLTYFQNEAQLEKSRLLSDRFSAERPKGSFSTLEIQRTEQGDSAMYLCASSRTGGNTEAFFGQGTRLTVV.

This sequence joins TRBV27 and TRBJ1-5; D not resolved. The germline gives CDR1 MNHEY, CDR2 SMNVEV (reference sequence). CDR3 length: 15 amino acids. Trimming left V 5 bases short and J 7 bases short, with 18 bases between. The CDR3 nucleotides read TGTGCCAGCAGTCCCGCTAGGACTCCGAAGCAGCCCCAGCATTTT. Amino acid sequence: CASSPARTPKQPQHF.

CDR3 protein: CASSLASGGGNEQFF. CDR3 coding DNA: TGTGCCAGCAGCTTAGCTAGCGGGGGGGGGAATGAGCAGTTCTTC. V gene TRBV7-3 combines with J gene TRBJ2-1, with TRBD2 matching 12 bases. V lost 2 bases to trimming and J lost 7 bases; unmatched junction nucleotides: 3. CDR3 size: 15 residues. The V gene's germline CDR1 is SGHTA and CDR2 FQGTGA.

V usage is TRBV6-1 and J usage is TRBJ2-7, with D unresolved. The ends were cut back, 8 bases at V and 2 bases at J, with 13 bases in the middle. Germline V gene data show CDR1 as MNHNS and CDR2 as SASEGT. The CDR3 totals 13 residues. CDR3 in amino acids: CASGPRLPYEQYF. DNA for the CDR3: TGTGCCAGCGGGCCCCGGCTACCCTACGAGCAGTACTTC.

This chain connects TRBV21-1 to TRBJ1-3; TRBD1, the table's D call, lacks a check against the DNA. TRBV21-1 is an annotated pseudogene. The CDR3 extends over 13 amino acids. The CDR3 loop is CARIRGTGNTIYF. In DNA, the CDR3 is TGTGCCCGGATTAGGGGGACTGGAAACACCATATATTTT.

The sample holds one count of this clone. The gene calls are TRBV7-2 and TRBJ1-6; D is uncertain. The CDR3 has 13 residues. The germline V gene has CDR1 SGHTA and CDR2 FQGNSA. Trimming took off 5 bases at V and 6 bases at J, with 8 bases between the two ends. The CDR3 reads CASSPPGNSPLHF. In DNA, the CDR3 is TGTGCCAGCAGCCCCCCCGGTAATTCACCCCTCCACTTT. Supplemented by reference TRBV7-2 and TRBJ1-6, the full variable domain reads GAGVSQSPSNKVTEKGKDVELRCDPISGHTALYWYRQSLGQGLEFLIYFQGNSAPDKSGLPSDRFSAERTGGSVSTLTIQRTQQEDSAVYLCASSPPGNSPLHFGNGTRLTVT.